This T cell receptor beta chain was profiled in a study of T cell changes during pregnancy in multiple sclerosis. By share, this clone counts as medium-sized. Different DNA sequences within this sample yield the same CDR3. This CDR3 comprises 14 residues. V gave up 5 bases and J gave up 3 bases; unmatched junction bases: 5. CDR1 LNHDA and CDR2 SQIVND come from the germline V gene (reference sequence). Sequencing used immunoSEQ multiplex PCR; TCRdb keeps in-frame clones, though not all of them. Of around 24,000 clones listed, roughly 90% are singletons. The TCR originated in a female donor in good health, enrolled as a control in a pregnancy study. The chain couples TRBV19 to TRBJ1-2, with 8 nucleotides matching TRBD1. Sequencing used CD8+ T cells from peripheral blood mononuclear cells, obtained in the first trimester of pregnancy. The CDR3 loop reads CASSVRGRDYGYTF. The CDR3 DNA reads TGTGCCAGTAGTGTCAGGGGGCGCGACTATGGCTACACCTTC.